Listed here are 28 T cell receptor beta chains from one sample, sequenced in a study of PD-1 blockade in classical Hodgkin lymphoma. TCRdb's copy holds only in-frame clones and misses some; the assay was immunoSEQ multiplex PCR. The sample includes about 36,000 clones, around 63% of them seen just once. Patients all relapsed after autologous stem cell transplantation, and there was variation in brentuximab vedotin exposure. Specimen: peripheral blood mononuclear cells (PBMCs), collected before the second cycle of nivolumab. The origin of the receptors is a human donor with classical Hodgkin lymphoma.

CDR3 bases: TGTGCCAGCAGCTTAGGAGGGGTCGCCGGGGAGCTGTTTTTT. Its protein is CASSLGGVAGELFF. The chain recombines TRBV7-2 with TRBJ2-2; D is possibly TRBD1 or TRBD2 (5 bases each). This CDR3 is 14 amino acids long. The V gene's germline CDR1 is SGHTA and CDR2 FQGNSA. V was pared by 1 base and J by 6 bases, with 9 bases between.

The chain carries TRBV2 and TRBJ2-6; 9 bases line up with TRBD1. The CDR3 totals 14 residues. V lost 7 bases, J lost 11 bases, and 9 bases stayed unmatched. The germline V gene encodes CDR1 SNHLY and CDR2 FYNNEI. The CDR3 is CASIRGQGVDVLTF. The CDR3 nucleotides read TGTGCCAGCATACGGGGACAGGGAGTCGACGTCCTGACTTTC.

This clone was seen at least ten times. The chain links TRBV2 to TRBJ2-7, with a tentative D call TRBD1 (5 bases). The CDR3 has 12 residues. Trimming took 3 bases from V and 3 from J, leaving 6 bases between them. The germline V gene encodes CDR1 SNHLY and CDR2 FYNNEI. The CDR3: CASSEGHYEQYF. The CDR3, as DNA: TGTGCCAGCAGTGAGGGGCACTACGAGCAGTACTTC. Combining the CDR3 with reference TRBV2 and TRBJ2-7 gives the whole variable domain EPEVTQTPSHQVTQMGQEVILRCVPISNHLYFYWYRQILGQKVEFLVSFYNNEISEKSEIFDDQFSVERPDGSNFTLKIRSTKLEDSAMYFCASSEGHYEQYFGPGTRLTVT.

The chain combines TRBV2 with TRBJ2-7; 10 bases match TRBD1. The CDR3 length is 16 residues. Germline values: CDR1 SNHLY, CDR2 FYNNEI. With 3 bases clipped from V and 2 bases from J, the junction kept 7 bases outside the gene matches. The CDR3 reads CASSDPDRGRPYEQYF. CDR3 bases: TGTGCCAGCAGTGACCCAGACAGGGGGCGCCCCTACGAGCAGTACTTC.

Here the CDR3 reads CASSDPWVLEGYEQFF. In DNA form, the CDR3 reads TGTGCCAGCAGTGACCCCTGGGTGCTGGAGGGGTATGAGCAGTTCTTC. The chain uses TRBV2 and TRBJ2-1; tentatively, D is TRBD2 (6 bases). CDR3 size: 16 residues. Germline CDR1 reads SNHLY; CDR2 reads FYNNEI. V lost 3 bases, J lost 8 bases, and 20 bases lay in between. Full variable domain (outside the CDR3, taken from reference TRBV2 and TRBJ2-1): EPEVTQTPSHQVTQMGQEVILRCVPISNHLYFYWYRQILGQKVEFLVSFYNNEISEKSEIFDDQFSVERPDGSNFTLKIRSTKLEDSAMYFCASSDPWVLEGYEQFFGPGTRLTVL.

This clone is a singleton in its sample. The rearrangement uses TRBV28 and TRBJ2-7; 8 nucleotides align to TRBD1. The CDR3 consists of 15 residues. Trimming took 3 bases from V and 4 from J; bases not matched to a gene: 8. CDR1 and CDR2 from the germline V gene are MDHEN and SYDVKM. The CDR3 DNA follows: TGTGCCAGCAGTTTGGCAGGGGGCAGGGGGTACGAGCAGTACTTC. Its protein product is CASSLAGGRGYEQYF.

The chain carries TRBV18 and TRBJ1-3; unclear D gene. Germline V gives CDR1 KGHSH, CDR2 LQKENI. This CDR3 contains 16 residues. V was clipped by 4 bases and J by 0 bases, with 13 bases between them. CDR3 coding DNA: TGTGCCAGCTCACGCGCGTTCATCCCCTCTGGAAACACCATATATTTT. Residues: CASSRAFIPSGNTIYF.

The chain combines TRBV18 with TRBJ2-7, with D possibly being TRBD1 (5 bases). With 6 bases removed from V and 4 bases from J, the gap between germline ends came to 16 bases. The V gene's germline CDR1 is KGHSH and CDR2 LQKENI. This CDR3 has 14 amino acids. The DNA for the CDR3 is TGTGCCAGCTCCCCTCGGCAGGGTCGGTACGAGCAGTACTTC. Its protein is CASSPRQGRYEQYF.

The CDR3 DNA reads TGTGCCAGCAGCTTTAGTTCTAGTAAAGAGACCCAGTACTTC. Translation: CASSFSSSKETQYF. This chain joins TRBV4-2 and TRBJ2-5; no clear D. V was cut by 5 bases and J by 3 bases, with 13 bases left in between. This CDR3 comprises 14 residues. The germline gives CDR1 LGHNA, CDR2 YNFKEQ.

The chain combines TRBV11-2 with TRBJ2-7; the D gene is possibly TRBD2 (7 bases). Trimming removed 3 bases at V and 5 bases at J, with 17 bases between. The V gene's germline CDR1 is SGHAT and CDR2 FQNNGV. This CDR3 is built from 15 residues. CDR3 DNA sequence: TGTGCCAGCAGCTTGGCCGGGGGGCGCACGGACGAGCAGTACTTC. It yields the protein CASSLAGGRTDEQYF.

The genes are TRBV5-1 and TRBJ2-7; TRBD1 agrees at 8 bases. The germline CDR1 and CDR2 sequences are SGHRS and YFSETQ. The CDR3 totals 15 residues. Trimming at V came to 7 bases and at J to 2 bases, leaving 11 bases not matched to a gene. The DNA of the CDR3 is TGCGCCAGCCACCTACTGACAGGGGCGACCTACGAGCAGTACTTC. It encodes CASHLLTGATYEQYF.

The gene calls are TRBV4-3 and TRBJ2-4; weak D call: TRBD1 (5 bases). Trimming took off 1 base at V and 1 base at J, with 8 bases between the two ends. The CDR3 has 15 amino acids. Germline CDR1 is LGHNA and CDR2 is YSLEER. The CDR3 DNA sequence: TGCGCCAGCAGCCAAGTGACAGATGCCAAAAACATTCAGTACTTC. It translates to CASSQVTDAKNIQYF.

The DNA of the CDR3 is TGTGCTAGTGGTTTGGAGCTGAATCAGCCCCAGCATTTT. It encodes CASGLELNQPQHF. The V gene is TRBV12-5, the J gene TRBJ1-5, with unresolved D. V was trimmed by 1 base and J by 4 bases, leaving 5 bases between them. This CDR3 contains 13 residues. Germline V gene lookup returns CDR1 LGHNT and CDR2 FRNRAP.

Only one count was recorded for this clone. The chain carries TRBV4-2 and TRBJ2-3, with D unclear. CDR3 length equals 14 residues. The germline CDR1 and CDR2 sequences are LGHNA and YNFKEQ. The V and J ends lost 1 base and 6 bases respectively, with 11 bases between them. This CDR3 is CASSQGSHRDTQYF. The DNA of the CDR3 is TGTGCCAGCAGCCAAGGGTCACATAGGGATACGCAGTATTTT.

CDR3 DNA: TGTGCCAGCAGCTTAACCCTTATGAACACTGAAGCTTTCTTT. Protein: CASSLTLMNTEAFF. The chain employs TRBV7-2 and TRBJ1-1, with unresolved D. Germline values: CDR1 SGHTA, CDR2 FQGNSA. The V end lost 2 bases, the J end lost 0 bases, and 7 bases lay between the germline ends. The CDR3 sequence is 14 residues long.

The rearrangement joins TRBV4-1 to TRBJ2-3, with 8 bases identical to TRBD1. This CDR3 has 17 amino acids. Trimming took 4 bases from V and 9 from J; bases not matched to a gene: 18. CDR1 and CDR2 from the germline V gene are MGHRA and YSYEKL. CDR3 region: CASSPSGRGLPSGTQYF. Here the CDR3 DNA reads TGCGCCAGCAGCCCATCAGGCAGGGGGCTCCCGTCAGGCACGCAGTATTTT.

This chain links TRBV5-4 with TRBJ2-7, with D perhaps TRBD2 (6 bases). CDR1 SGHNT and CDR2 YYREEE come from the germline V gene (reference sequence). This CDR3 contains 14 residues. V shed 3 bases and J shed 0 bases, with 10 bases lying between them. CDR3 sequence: CASSSDGGSYEQYF. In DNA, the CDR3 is TGTGCCAGCAGCTCCGACGGGGGCTCCTACGAGCAGTACTTC.

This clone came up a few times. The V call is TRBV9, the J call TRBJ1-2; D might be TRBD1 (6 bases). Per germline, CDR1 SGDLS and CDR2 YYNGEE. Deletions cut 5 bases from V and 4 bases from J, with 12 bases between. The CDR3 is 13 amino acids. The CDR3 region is CASSRTGIYGYTF. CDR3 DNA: TGTGCCAGCAGTCGAACAGGGATCTATGGCTACACCTTC. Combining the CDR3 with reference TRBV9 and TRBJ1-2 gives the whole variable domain DSGVTQTPKHLITATGQRVTLRCSPRSGDLSVYWYQQSLDQGLQFLIQYYNGEERAKGNILERFSAQQFPDLHSELNLSSLELGDSALYFCASSRTGIYGYTFGSGTRLTVV.

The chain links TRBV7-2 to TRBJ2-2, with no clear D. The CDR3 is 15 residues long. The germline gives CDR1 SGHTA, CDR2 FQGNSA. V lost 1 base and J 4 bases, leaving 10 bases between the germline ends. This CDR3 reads CASSLGRPTTGELFF. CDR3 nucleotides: TGTGCCAGCAGCTTAGGGAGACCGACCACCGGGGAGCTGTTTTTT.

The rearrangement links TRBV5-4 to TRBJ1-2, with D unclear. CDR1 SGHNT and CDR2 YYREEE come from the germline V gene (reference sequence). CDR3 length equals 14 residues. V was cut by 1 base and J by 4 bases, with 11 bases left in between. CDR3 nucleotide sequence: TGTGCCAGCAGCTTGCTGGAAAACGGCTATGGCTACACCTTC. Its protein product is CASSLLENGYGYTF.

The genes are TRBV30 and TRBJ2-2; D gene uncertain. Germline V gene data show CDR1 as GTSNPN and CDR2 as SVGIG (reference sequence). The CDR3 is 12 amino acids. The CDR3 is CAGNINTGELFF. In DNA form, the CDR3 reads TGTGCAGGGAATATTAATACCGGGGAGCTGTTTTTT.

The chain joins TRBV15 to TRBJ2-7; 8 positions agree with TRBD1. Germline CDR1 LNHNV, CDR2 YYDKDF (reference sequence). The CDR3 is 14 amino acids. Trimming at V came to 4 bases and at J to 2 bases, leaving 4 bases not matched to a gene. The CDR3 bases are TGTGCCACCAGCAAGCAGGGGGCTACCTACGAGCAGTACTTC. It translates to CATSKQGATYEQYF.

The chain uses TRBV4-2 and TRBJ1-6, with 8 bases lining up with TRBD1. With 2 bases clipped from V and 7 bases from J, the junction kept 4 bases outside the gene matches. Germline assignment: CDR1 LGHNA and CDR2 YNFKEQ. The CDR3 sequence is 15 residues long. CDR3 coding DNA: TGTGCCAGCAGCCAACCGGACAGGGTCAATTCACCCCTCCACTTT. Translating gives CASSQPDRVNSPLHF.

The chain's CDR3 is CASSLEPRVHWKDARYGYTF. Written as DNA, the CDR3 is TGTGCCAGCAGCTTAGAACCTAGGGTTCACTGGAAAGACGCAAGGTATGGCTACACCTTC. The J gene is TRBJ1-2, the V gene TRBV11-2, with D hard to call. In germline, CDR1 is SGHAT, CDR2 FQNNGV. CDR3 length equals 20 residues. Trimming cost V 0 bases and J 5 bases, with 28 bases left between them.

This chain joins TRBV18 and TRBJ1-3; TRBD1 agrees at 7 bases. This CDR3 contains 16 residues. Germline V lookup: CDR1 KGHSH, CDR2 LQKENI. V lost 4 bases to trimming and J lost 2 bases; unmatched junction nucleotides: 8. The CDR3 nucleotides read TGTGCCAGCTCACTTGGACAGGTTGAGGCTGGAAACACCATATATTTT. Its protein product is CASSLGQVEAGNTIYF.

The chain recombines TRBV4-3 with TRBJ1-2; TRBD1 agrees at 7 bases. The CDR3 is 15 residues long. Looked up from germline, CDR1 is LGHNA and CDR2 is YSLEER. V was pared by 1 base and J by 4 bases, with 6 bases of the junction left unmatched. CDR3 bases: TGCGCCAGCAGCCAAGTGACAGGGATGAGCTATGGCTACACCTTC. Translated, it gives CASSQVTGMSYGYTF.

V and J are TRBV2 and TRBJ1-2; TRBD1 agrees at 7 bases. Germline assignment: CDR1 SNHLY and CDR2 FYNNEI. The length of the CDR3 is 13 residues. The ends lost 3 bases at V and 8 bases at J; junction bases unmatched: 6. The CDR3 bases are TGTGCCAGCAGTGATGACAGGGCTCGAGGCTACACCTTC. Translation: CASSDDRARGYTF.

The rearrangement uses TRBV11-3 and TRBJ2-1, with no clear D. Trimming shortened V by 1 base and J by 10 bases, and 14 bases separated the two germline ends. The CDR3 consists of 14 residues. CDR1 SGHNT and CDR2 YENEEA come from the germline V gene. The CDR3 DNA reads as TGTGCCAGCAGCTTAGGGTCCGGAATGGCGGAGCAGTTCTTC. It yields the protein CASSLGSGMAEQFF.